The sequence of this TCR beta chain was determined in a study of identical twins. The CDR3 has 14 residues. Trimming cost V 5 bases and J 4 bases, with 14 bases left between them. MiXCR, applied by TCRdb to the 5' RACE reads, yields one record per CDR3 protein. Of 1.5 million to 2 million distinct CDR3 sequences listed, about 30% are singletons. This clonotype came up once. The chain employs TRBV12-3 or TRBV12-4 and TRBJ1-1, with unresolved D. Sequencing input: cord blood. The receptor's source is a newborn girl in good health. The CDR3 sequence is CASSRAMLTTEAFF. The DNA of the CDR3 is TGTGCCAGCAGTCGCGCGATGTTAACCACTGAAGCTTTCTTT.